Below, one TCR beta chain is given with its context. This specimen comes from a study of blood T cell repertoires in COVID-19. Turning to the study itself: From the United States, Italy and Spain came samples of acute and convalescent COVID-19. Sources were T cells, B-cell-depleted T cells, or PBMCs; the material itself was cDNA or gDNA.

From germline, CDR1 is MNHEY and CDR2 SVGAGI. The CDR3 covers 13 residues. V was cut by 5 bases and J by 7 bases, with 14 bases left in between. Here immunoSEQ multiplex PCR was the method, and the copy in TCRdb shows in-frame clones only, minus some. Here the sample spans 35,000 to 55,000 clones, about 91% being singletons. The chain uses TRBV6-5 and TRBJ2-5, with D possibly TRBD2 on 6 matching bases. This sequence originates from a human donor in a cohort sampled during active COVID-19. The specimen sequenced was peripheral blood. The CDR3 nucleotides are TGTGCCAGCAGTAAACCGGGGGTTAGGACCCAGTACTTC. This encodes CASSKPGVRTQYF.